Listed below are T cell receptor beta chains from one sample, sequenced in a study of identical twins. TCRdb reanalysed the 5' RACE reads using MiXCR and keeps one entry per CDR3 protein. Found here are roughly 470,000 distinct CDR3 sequences, roughly 13% of them singletons; the top ten hold approximately 0.98%. This sample was also put to use in a study of yellow fever vaccine responses in identical twins.

The sequenced sample was CD4+ T cells sorted from blood. These receptors all come from a woman aged 18 to 35 in good health. CDR3s include the opening cysteine and the closing phenylalanine or tryptophan. Fields, in order: D gene, V gene, J gene, CDR3 protein. The D gene is left open where the match is weak.

>TRBD2|TRBV20-1|TRBJ2-1
CSATTSGGANEQFF
>-|TRBV5-6|TRBJ1-1
CASSLGRDTEAFF
>TRBD2|TRBV3-1|TRBJ2-1
CASSQGSLAGLDEQFF
>-|TRBV5-6|TRBJ2-2
CASSLYGVRTGELFF
>TRBD1|TRBV5-6|TRBJ2-7
CASSSYPGQATYEQYF
>-|TRBV5-1|TRBJ2-2
CASSLVGTNAGELFF
>-|TRBV29-1|TRBJ2-7
CSVQINYEQYF
>-|TRBV5-4|TRBJ2-7
CASSPGAVLTEQYF
>TRBD1|TRBV7-2|TRBJ2-3
CASSPRQGATDTQYF
>-|TRBV20-1|TRBJ2-5
CCARKGVQGLRETQYF
>-|TRBV6-2/TRBV6-3|TRBJ1-1
CASSYIAQGRAIQNTEAFF
>TRBD2|TRBV18|TRBJ2-3
CASSRRGGSFTDTQYF
>TRBD2|TRBV7-7|TRBJ2-2
CASSSTSGRATGELFF
>TRBD2|TRBV6-2/TRBV6-3|TRBJ2-3
CASSYATRGSLAGVTDTQYF
>-|TRBV5-8|TRBJ2-1
CASSPATGYNEQFF
>TRBD2|TRBV29-1|TRBJ2-5
CSVAFGLAGGETQYF
>-|TRBV7-2|TRBJ2-7
CASSWGTNTYEQYF
>-|TRBV16|TRBJ2-7
CASSQYTDYSYEQYF
>-|TRBV30|TRBJ2-7
CAWRQGNYEQYF
>TRBD2|TRBV11-2|TRBJ2-7
CASSLGLAGRGEQYF
>TRBD2|TRBV20-1|TRBJ2-7
CSATLAGVPYEQYF
>-|TRBV28|TRBJ1-1
CASAQNTEAFF
>-|TRBV2|TRBJ1-6
CASSGLPGEPLHF
>TRBD2|TRBV9|TRBJ2-7
CASSVEASGRAHEQYF
>-|TRBV12-3/TRBV12-4|TRBJ2-3
CASSLARTDTQYF
>TRBD1|TRBV15|TRBJ1-2
CATSRDRGNYGYTF
>-|TRBV9|TRBJ1-1
CASSVGVPGANTEAFF
>-|TRBV12-3/TRBV12-4|TRBJ2-7
CASSFQTRAYEQYF
>-|TRBV6-1|TRBJ2-3
CASRPIRTDTQYF
>-|TRBV20-1|TRBJ1-6
CSARVQDYNSPLHF
>TRBD1|TRBV27|TRBJ2-1
CASSFGTGLYNEQFF
>-|TRBV12-3/TRBV12-4|TRBJ2-1
CASSLRTTYEQFF
>TRBD2|TRBV18|TRBJ2-1
CASSDLGTRVEFF
>-|TRBV6-1|TRBJ2-3
CASGPQTDTQYF
>TRBD1|TRBV5-6|TRBJ2-3
CASSQTGGGTDTQYF
>-|TRBV9|TRBJ2-3
CASSVLSGSTDTQYF
>TRBD2|TRBV13|TRBJ2-5
CASSKTSGRALETQYF
>-|TRBV3-1|TRBJ2-5
CASNLYARTHEETQYF
>-|TRBV19|TRBJ2-7
CASRDPSYEQYF
>-|TRBV7-2|TRBJ1-1
CASSLYRAVYTEAFF
>TRBD1|TRBV25-1|TRBJ2-5
CASSSPGGRETQYF
>-|TRBV5-6|TRBJ2-1
CASSLGLPCCNEQFF
>TRBD1|TRBV9|TRBJ2-3
CASSNNRGQGTDTQYF
>-|TRBV6-1|TRBJ2-5
CASSEGQVGVETQYF
>TRBD2|TRBV4-2|TRBJ2-5
CASSQEGRLAGNQETQYF
>-|TRBV7-9|TRBJ2-2
CASSLAGGTKLFF
>-|TRBV7-6|TRBJ2-3
CASSLEAVTSTDTQYF
>-|TRBV6-5|TRBJ1-3
CASSYRGSSGNTIYF
>-|TRBV20-1|TRBJ1-6
CSAVMGNSPLHF
>-|TRBV6-5|TRBJ1-1
CASSYNRGTDGPGGTEAFF
>-|TRBV3-1|TRBJ1-2
CASSQAEVYYGYTF
>-|TRBV7-2|TRBJ2-3
CASSEDWGTDTQYF